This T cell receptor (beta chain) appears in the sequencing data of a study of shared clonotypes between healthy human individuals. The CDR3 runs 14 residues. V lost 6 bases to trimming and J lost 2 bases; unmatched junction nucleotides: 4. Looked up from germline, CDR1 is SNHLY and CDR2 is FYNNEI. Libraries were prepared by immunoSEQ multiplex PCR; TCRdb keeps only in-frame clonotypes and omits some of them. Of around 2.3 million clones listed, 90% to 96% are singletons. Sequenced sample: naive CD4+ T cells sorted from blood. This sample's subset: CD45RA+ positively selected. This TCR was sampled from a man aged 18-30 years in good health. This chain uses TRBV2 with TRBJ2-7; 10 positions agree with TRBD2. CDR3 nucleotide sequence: TGTGCCAGCAGAAATAGCGGGGGGACCTACGAGCAGTACTTC. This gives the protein CASRNSGGTYEQYF.